Sequencing of this T cell receptor (beta chain) was carried out in a study of blood T cell repertoires in COVID-19. Study summary: The samples span acute and convalescent COVID-19 from the United States, Italy and Spain. T cells, B-cell-depleted T cells, or PBMCs supplied cDNA or gDNA.

The ends were cut back, 6 bases at V and 0 bases at J, with 13 bases in the middle. This CDR3 contains 15 residues. Germline CDR1 reads SGHTA; CDR2 reads FQGTGA. In the original workflow: Researchers report that nucleated cell counts were estimated from reference gene primer amplification. The method was immunoSEQ multiplex PCR; TCRdb's version includes in-frame clones alone and lacks a portion of them. For V, J and clone size, that table is used; D and trimming come from the DNA. This sample has roughly 240,000 clones, with 86% found just once. V gene TRBV7-3 combines with J gene TRBJ2-3; a weak D match, TRBD1 (6 bases). Specimen: peripheral blood. This receptor was taken from a young man with active or convalescent COVID-19. CDR3 DNA: TGTGCCAGCAGGCGGACAGCTTATAGCACAGATACGCAGTATTTT. It yields the protein CASRRTAYSTDTQYF.